The 15 T cell receptor beta chains given below trace back to one sample, sequenced in a study of T cell repertoires in cytomegalovirus infection. TCRdb analysed the reads with MiXCR anew, one entry per CDR3 protein. The sample records 200,000 to 300,000 distinct CDR3 sequences, roughly an eighth being singletons. Input material: PBMCs. These receptors all stem from a human donor in good health (CMV status not recorded). Some clones in this sample may be carry-over from other donors' samples.

In its sample, this clonotype was seen many times. The rearrangement uses TRBV6-5 and TRBJ1-6, with a weak D call TRBD1 (5 bases). Per the germline V gene, CDR1 is MNHEY and CDR2 is SVGAGI. V was trimmed by 2 bases and J by 7 bases, leaving 9 bases between them. The CDR3 consists of 14 residues. CDR3 nucleotide sequence: TGTGCCAGCAGTTACGGCAGGGAAAATTCACCCCTCCACTTT. It encodes CASSYGRENSPLHF.

The J gene is TRBJ2-1, the V gene TRBV5-1; TRBD2 matches 13 bases. Germline V gene data show CDR1 as SGHRS and CDR2 as YFSETQ. This CDR3 contains 16 residues. The V segment lost 4 bases and the J segment 7 bases; nucleotides outside the gene matches: 8. The CDR3, as DNA: TGCGCCAGCAGCGTCCCACTAGCGGGAGGGGAAAATGAGCAGTTCTTC. Residues: CASSVPLAGGENEQFF.

There are many counts of this clonotype. The chain recombines TRBV7-2 with TRBJ2-7; D perhaps matches TRBD1 (6 bases). The V gene lost 5 bases and the J gene lost 4 bases, with 24 bases spanning the gap. Germline CDR1 is SGHTA and CDR2 is FQGNSA. There are 17 residues in the CDR3. Written as DNA, the CDR3 is TGTGCCAGCAGCCGCAAAACTACAGGGTTGGCGGCGTACGAGCAGTACTTC. Protein product: CASSRKTTGLAAYEQYF.

This clonotype came up a few times. CDR3 nucleotides: TGTGCCAGTAGTATAGGAGGGAGAGATACGCAGTATTTT. The encoded protein is CASSIGGRDTQYF. The chain links TRBV19 to TRBJ2-3; TRBD2 might be the D (5 bases). The CDR3 is 13 amino acids. Trimming removed 1 base from V and 5 bases from J, with 7 bases in between. Per germline, CDR1 LNHDA and CDR2 SQIVND (reference sequence).

The sample holds many counts of this clonotype. The V and J genes are TRBV11-1 and TRBJ2-7, with D unresolved. Trimming took 1 base from V and 0 from J, leaving 10 bases between them. The CDR3 runs 15 residues. The germline CDR1 and CDR2 sequences are SGHAT and FQDESV (reference sequence). The CDR3 DNA is TGTGCCAGCAGCTTAGAGGCCCTCGTCTCCTACGAGCAGTACTTC. Translation gives CASSLEALVSYEQYF.

This clonotype was detected many times. The chain couples TRBV28 to TRBJ1-4; perhaps TRBD1 as D (6 bases). The CDR3 loop spans 15 amino acids. V lost 6 bases to trimming and J lost 8 bases, with 19 bases between them. CDR1 MDHEN and CDR2 SYDVKM come from the germline V gene. The DNA for the CDR3 is TGTGCCAGCAGCCCGGGGGGGGGCGGCGGGGAAAAACTGTTTTTT. This translates into CASSPGGGGGEKLFF. The full variable domain, completed using reference TRBV28 and TRBJ1-4, is DVKVTQSSRYLVKRTGEKVFLECVQDMDHENMFWYRQDPGLGLRLIYFSYDVKMKEKGDIPEGYSVSREKKERFSLILESASTNQTSMYLCASSPGGGGGEKLFFGSGTQLSVL.

Many counts were recorded for this clonotype. The rearrangement joins TRBV7-2 to TRBJ2-1; perhaps TRBD1 as D (7 bases). The CDR3 is 15 residues long. V dropped 1 base and J dropped 7 bases, with 14 bases sitting between them. Germline loops: CDR1 SGHTA, CDR2 FQGNSA. CDR3: CASSLGSGGQNEQFF. The CDR3 DNA is TGTGCCAGCAGCTTAGGCTCCGGGGGACAGAATGAGCAGTTCTTC.

This clonotype showed up many times. This chain links TRBV7-2 with TRBJ2-2, with 7 nucleotides matching TRBD1. The trim removed 7 bases at V and 3 bases at J, leaving 11 bases unmatched. Looked up from germline, CDR1 is SGHTA and CDR2 is FQGNSA. The CDR3 spans 16 residues. In DNA form, the CDR3 reads TGTGCCAGCATCGCGAAGGGGGCCAGGGACACCGGGGAGCTGTTTTTT. It codes for CASIAKGARDTGELFF.

This clonotype was picked up many times. The chain joins TRBV11-1 to TRBJ2-2, with D perhaps assigned TRBD1 or TRBD2 (5 bases each). V gave up 6 bases and J gave up 6 bases, with 11 bases separating them. The CDR3 covers 13 residues. Per germline, CDR1 SGHAT and CDR2 FQDESV (reference sequence). The CDR3 spells CASSPMGAGELFF. The CDR3 region has the DNA TGTGCCAGCAGTCCGATGGGGGCCGGGGAGCTGTTTTTT.

This clonotype was observed a few times. The chain combines TRBV19 with TRBJ1-1; D unresolved. CDR1 is LNHDA, CDR2 SQIVND, per germline (reference sequence). Trimming removed 6 bases from V and 4 bases from J, with 15 bases in between. The CDR3 length is 14 residues. The CDR3 sequence: CASSLRTVGTEAFF. As DNA, the CDR3 is TGTGCCAGTAGCCTTAGGACCGTAGGCACTGAAGCTTTCTTT.

This clonotype was counted only a few times. The gene calls are TRBV28 and TRBJ1-5, with no clear D. The CDR3 has 14 residues. Trimming cost V 5 bases and J 2 bases, with 10 bases left between them. CDR1 MDHEN and CDR2 SYDVKM come from the germline V gene. In DNA form, the CDR3 reads TGTGCCAGCAGTCCCGTTATCGGCAATCAGCCCCAGCATTTT. It specifies CASSPVIGNQPQHF.

V usage is TRBV19 and J usage is TRBJ1-3; no clear D gene. The germline V and J ends were trimmed by 1 base and 0 bases, with 10 bases remaining between them. The CDR3 runs to 16 residues. Germline CDR1 reads LNHDA; CDR2 reads SQIVND (reference sequence). CDR3 loop: CASSIGPQSSGNTIYF. The CDR3 nucleotides read TGTGCCAGTAGTATAGGACCTCAAAGCTCTGGAAACACCATATATTTT.

The V gene is TRBV28, the J gene TRBJ2-7; 10 bases align to TRBD2. Trimming cost V 7 bases and J 0 bases; bases outside gene matches: 9. The CDR3 runs 16 residues. CDR1 is MDHEN, CDR2 SYDVKM, per germline. CDR3 bases: TGTGCCAGCACTTCCATAGCGGGGGGTCTCTCCTACGAGCAGTACTTC. Translating it yields CASTSIAGGLSYEQYF.

This clonotype was detected ten times or more. This chain joins TRBV12-3 or TRBV12-4 and TRBJ2-3; D possibly corresponds to TRBD2 (5 bases). The CDR3 sequence is 16 residues long. The V gene lost 4 bases and the J gene lost 9 bases, with 23 bases spanning the gap. DNA for the CDR3: TGTGCCAGCAGTTCTCCGCGAGGGCCGACCCTGTACACGCAGTATTTT. This codes for CASSSPRGPTLYTQYF.

The chain recombines TRBV20-1 with TRBJ1-5; a possible D gene is TRBD1 (5 bases). This CDR3 is 14 amino acids long. V was clipped by 5 bases and J by 1 base, with 12 bases between them. The germline V gene has CDR1 DFQATT and CDR2 SNEGSKA (reference sequence). CDR3 bases: TGCAGTGCTGGGGGACCGAGAAGCAATCAGCCCCAGCATTTT. Protein product: CSAGGPRSNQPQHF.